The T cell receptor beta chain described here comes from a study of CD8+ T cells in alopecia areata. Overall study context: The study gave treated patients oral tofacitinib at 5 to 10 mg twice daily.

Alopecia areata patients gave lesional scalp punch biopsies and peripheral blood samples. Researchers picked out CD4+ and CD8+ T cells from PBMCs by sorting. This CDR3 is 13 amino acids long. Germline V gene sequence: CDR1 SEHNR, CDR2 FQNEAQ (reference sequence). The V and J ends lost 4 bases and 6 bases respectively, with 12 bases between them. After isolation, RNA underwent reverse transcription to generate cDNA as the sequencing template. The repertoire was sequenced with immunoSEQ multiplex PCR; TCRdb's copy has only in-frame clones and lacks some. The sample contains some 120,000 clones, around three fifths of which appear only once. Concerning this clone: What it binds is not known.

Study findings and constraints: In scalp samples, resident alphabeta T cells of normal skin are also sequenced.

The source is a human donor with alopecia areata. The chain recombines TRBV7-9 with TRBJ1-2; a weak D match, TRBD1 (5 bases). The source material was CD4+ T cells sorted from blood, sampled at week 0. CDR3 region: CASSSHLGHGYTF. CDR3 DNA sequence: TGTGCCAGCAGCTCCCACTTGGGGCATGGCTACACCTTC.